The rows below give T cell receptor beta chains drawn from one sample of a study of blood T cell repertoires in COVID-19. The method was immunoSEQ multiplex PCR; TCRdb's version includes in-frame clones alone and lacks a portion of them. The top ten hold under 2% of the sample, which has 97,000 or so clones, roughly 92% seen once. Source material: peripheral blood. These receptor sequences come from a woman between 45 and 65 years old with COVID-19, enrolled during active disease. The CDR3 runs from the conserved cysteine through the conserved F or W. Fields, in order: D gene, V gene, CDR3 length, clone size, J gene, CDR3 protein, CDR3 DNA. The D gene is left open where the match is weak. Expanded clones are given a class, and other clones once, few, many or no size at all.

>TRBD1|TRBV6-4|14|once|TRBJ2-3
CATGGTGTLDTQYF
TGTGCCACAGGAGGGACAGGGACGCTAGATACGCAGTATTTT
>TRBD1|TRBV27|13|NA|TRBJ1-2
CASSSGQTHGYTF
TGTGCCAGCAGTTCGGGACAGACCCATGGCTACACCTTC
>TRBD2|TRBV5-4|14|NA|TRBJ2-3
CASSAAGGARTQYF
TGTGCCAGCAGCGCCGCGGGGGGGGCAAGGACGCAGTATTTT
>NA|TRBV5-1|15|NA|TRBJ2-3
CASSLPGGRLDTQYF
TGCGCCAGCAGCTTACCCGGGGGACGGTTAGATACGCAGTATTTT
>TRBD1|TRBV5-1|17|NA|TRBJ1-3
CASSREPTGGTGNTIYF
TGCGCCAGCAGCCGGGAACCTACAGGGGGAACTGGAAACACCATATATTTT
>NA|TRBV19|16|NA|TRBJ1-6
CASRDTAGLLNSPLHF
TGTGCCAGTAGAGATACTGCGGGATTGTTAAATTCACCCCTCCACTTT
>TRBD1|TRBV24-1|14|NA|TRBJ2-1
CATRGQGAFNEQFF
TGTGCCACCAGGGGACAGGGGGCGTTCAATGAGCAGTTCTTC
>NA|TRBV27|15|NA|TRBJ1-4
CASSLAGRVNEKLFF
TGTGCCAGCAGTTTGGCGGGCCGCGTTAATGAAAAACTGTTTTTT
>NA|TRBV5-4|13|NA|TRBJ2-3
CASSWTTTDTQYF
TGTGCCAGCAGCTGGACAACCACAGATACGCAGTATTTT
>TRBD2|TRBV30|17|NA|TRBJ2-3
CAWSRLRTSGVTDTQYF
TGTGCCTGGAGTCGCCTGAGGACTAGCGGGGTGACAGATACGCAGTATTTT
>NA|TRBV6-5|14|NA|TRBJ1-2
CASSTKDSPYGYTF
TGTGCCAGCAGTACCAAAGACAGCCCGTATGGCTACACCTTC
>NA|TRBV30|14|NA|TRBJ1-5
CAWSVRGEGQPQHF
TGTGCCTGGAGTGTGAGAGGTGAAGGTCAGCCCCAGCATTTT
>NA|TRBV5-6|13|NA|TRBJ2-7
CASSFWRGYEQYF
TGTGCCAGCAGCTTTTGGCGGGGATACGAGCAGTACTTC
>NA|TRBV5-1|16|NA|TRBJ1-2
CASSANLPSVDTGYTF
TGCGCCAGCAGCGCGAATCTTCCCTCGGTAGACACCGGCTACACCTTC
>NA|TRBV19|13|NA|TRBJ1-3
CASSILFGNTIYF
TGTGCCAGTAGTATACTGTTTGGAAACACCATATATTTT
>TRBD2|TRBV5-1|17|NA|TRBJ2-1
CASSFSSSGEKYNEQFF
TGCGCCAGCAGCTTCTCCTCTAGCGGGGAGAAATACAATGAGCAGTTCTTC
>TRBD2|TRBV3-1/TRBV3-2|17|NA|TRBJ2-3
CASSHPAWGTISDTQYF
TGTGCCAGCAGCCATCCCGCTTGGGGGACTATTTCAGATACGCAGTATTTT
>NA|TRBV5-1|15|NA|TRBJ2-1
CASSLEFGGSNEQFF
TGCGCCAGCAGCTTGGAATTTGGAGGGTCCAATGAGCAGTTCTTC
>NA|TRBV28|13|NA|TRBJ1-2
CASSPTHNYGYTF
TGTGCCAGCAGTCCGACTCATAACTATGGCTACACCTTC
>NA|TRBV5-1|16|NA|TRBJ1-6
CASSYSPRQSDSPLHF
TGCGCCAGCAGCTACTCCCCCCGACAGTCGGATTCACCCCTCCACTTT
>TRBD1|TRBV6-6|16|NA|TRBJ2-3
CASSNYRQGAGDTQYF
TGTGCCAGCAGTAACTACCGACAGGGGGCTGGAGATACGCAGTATTTT
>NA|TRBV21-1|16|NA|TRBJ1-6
CASTPTARKGNSPLHF
TGTGCCAGCACCCCGACCGCGCGTAAGGGGAATTCACCCCTCCACTTT
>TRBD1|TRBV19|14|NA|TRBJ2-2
CASSQTGVCGELFF
TGTGCCAGTAGTCAGACAGGGGTTTGCGGGGAGCTGTTTTTT
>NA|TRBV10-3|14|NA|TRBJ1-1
CAISESTSSAEAFF
TGTGCCATCAGTGAGTCGACGTCAAGCGCTGAAGCTTTCTTT
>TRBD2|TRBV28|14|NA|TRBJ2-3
CASSPGGGTDTQYF
TGTGCCAGCAGTCCCGGGGGGGGCACAGATACGCAGTATTTT
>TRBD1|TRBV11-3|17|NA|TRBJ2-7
CASSLKTGASSSYEQYF
TGTGCCAGCAGCCTAAAGACAGGGGCTTCGAGTTCCTACGAGCAGTACTTC
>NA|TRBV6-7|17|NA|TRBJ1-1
CAKGREDRALMNTEAFF
TGTGCCAAAGGACGCGAAGACAGAGCTCTCATGAACACTGAAGCTTTCTTT
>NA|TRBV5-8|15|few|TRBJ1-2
CASSLVTGEDYGYTF
TGTGCCAGCAGCTTGGTAACCGGAGAAGACTATGGCTACACCTTC
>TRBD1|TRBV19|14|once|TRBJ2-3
CASKGTGGSDTQYF
TGTGCCAGTAAAGGGACAGGGGGTTCAGATACGCAGTATTTT
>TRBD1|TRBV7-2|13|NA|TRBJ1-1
CASSLTGGTEAFF
TGTGCCAGCAGCTTAACAGGGGGGACTGAAGCTTTCTTT
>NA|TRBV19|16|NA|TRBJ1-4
CASESDAGRTNEKLFF
TGTGCCAGCGAATCAGATGCAGGTCGTACTAATGAAAAACTGTTTTTT